This T cell receptor beta chain originates from a study of blood T cell repertoires in COVID-19. On the study more broadly: Acute and convalescent COVID-19 samples came from the United States, Italy and Spain.

The V end lost 4 bases, the J end lost 6 bases, and 10 bases lay between the germline ends. Germline V gene data show CDR1 as SGHNT and CDR2 as YENEEA. There are 13 residues in the CDR3. Under the authors' procedure: Reference gene primers were amplified, and this amplification served to estimate nucleated cell counts. Generated by immunoSEQ multiplex PCR, the TCRdb table keeps only in-frame clones and is missing some. The D gene and trimming were derived from the DNA, and the V and J assignments and clone size from that table. Here the sample spans tens of thousands of clones, around 77% being singletons. This clone was observed once.

The sequenced material came from peripheral blood. This chain uses TRBV11-3 with TRBJ2-1; D remains ambiguous. The receptor was derived from a man older than 75 with active or convalescent COVID-19. The CDR3 DNA is TGTGCCAGCAGCTCGATCGCGAGCAATGAGCAGTTCTTC. Amino acids: CASSSIASNEQFF.